One T cell receptor beta chain is described in this entry. The assay was immunoSEQ multiplex PCR, and TCRdb's table has in-frame clones only and misses some. The repertoire consists of a few hundred thousand clones, with 70% to 90% occurring once and the leading ten covering over 2.5%. The CDR3 has 16 residues. From germline, CDR1 is SGHTS and CDR2 YDEGEE. V lost 1 base and J 4 bases, leaving 15 bases between the germline ends. The data derive from a study of blood T cell repertoires in COVID-19. Input material: peripheral blood. V usage is TRBV5-8 and J usage is TRBJ2-1; D is unresolved. The sequence was obtained from a man aged 60 to 75 with acute or convalescent COVID-19. This chain's CDR3 is CASSLLENAPYNEQFF. The DNA of the CDR3 is TGTGCCAGCAGCTTGTTGGAGAACGCACCTTACAATGAGCAGTTCTTC.